This T cell receptor (beta chain) was found in a study of blood T cell repertoires in COVID-19. This clone is a singleton in its sample. Clones were read by immunoSEQ multiplex PCR, and TCRdb kept only the in-frame ones, dropping some. Among approximately 310,000 clones, about nine tenths were seen once, and the ten largest hold 1%. The sequenced sample consisted of peripheral blood. The sequence was obtained from a man aged 50 or older with active or convalescent COVID-19.

CDR3 loop: CAWSVGGAYTDTQYF. The CDR3 bases are TGTGCCTGGAGTGTAGGGGGGGCCTATACAGATACGCAGTATTTT. The rearrangement links TRBV30 to TRBJ2-3, with D possibly matching TRBD2 (7 bases). The V gene lost 0 bases and the J gene lost 3 bases, with 13 bases spanning the gap. Germline V lookup: CDR1 GTSNPN, CDR2 SVGIG (reference sequence). This CDR3 region has 15 residues.